One sample yielded the 21 T cell receptor beta chains listed below, sequenced in a study of human T cells and chemical hapten exposure. TCRdb re-derived calls from the RACE reads in MiXCR, one entry per CDR3 protein. In the table there are some 180,000 distinct CDR3 sequences, around 20% of which are singletons. The time point is: patch test 1, 2 weeks after DPC sensitization. Treatment defined: therapeutic diphenylcyclopropenone sensitization with weekly scalp DPC. Sequenced material: whole blood, taken in connection with sensitization to the hapten diphenylcyclopropenone (DPC). The origin of the receptors is a woman aged 45-65 years with alopecia areata. Some clones in this sample may be carry-over from other donors' samples.

This clonotype has a count of ten or more. The chain is built from TRBV7-2 and TRBJ2-1, with a possible D match to TRBD1 (7 bases). Trimming shortened V by 5 bases and J by 8 bases, and 19 bases separated the two germline ends. The length of the CDR3 is 15 residues. Germline CDR1 SGHTA, CDR2 FQGNSA. In DNA form, the CDR3 reads TGTGCCAGCAGCCCTATCGGGCAGGGGGGTGATGAGCAGTTCTTC. As protein: CASSPIGQGGDEQFF.

The chain is built from TRBV2 and TRBJ2-7, with 11 bases lining up with TRBD1. After removal of 6 bases from V and 4 bases from J, the junction contained 17 bases not matched to a gene. The CDR3 has 18 amino acids. The germline V gene encodes CDR1 SNHLY and CDR2 FYNNEI. CDR3 DNA sequence: TGTGCCAGCAGACCGACCGGGACAGGGGGATTTCTAGTTTACGAGCAGTACTTC. Its protein is CASRPTGTGGFLVYEQYF.

The chain combines TRBV20-1 with TRBJ1-1, with a weak D call TRBD1 (6 bases). Germline CDR1 reads DFQATT; CDR2 reads SNEGSKA (reference sequence). The germline V and J ends were trimmed by 5 bases and 8 bases, with 15 bases remaining between them. The CDR3 covers 12 residues. The CDR3 here is CSAPGQWAEAFF. The CDR3 DNA reads as TGCAGTGCTCCCGGACAGTGGGCCGAAGCTTTCTTT.

The chain combines TRBV5-5 with TRBJ1-4, with D unresolved. V lost 0 bases to trimming and J lost 8 bases, with 8 bases between them. The V gene's germline CDR1 is SGHKS and CDR2 YYEKEE (reference sequence). The CDR3 is 13 amino acids. CDR3 protein: CASSLASREKLFF. The CDR3 bases are TGTGCCAGCAGCTTGGCCAGCCGCGAAAAACTGTTTTTT.

The rearrangement links TRBV10-3 to TRBJ2-7; TRBD2 agrees at 7 bases. The germline CDR1 and CDR2 sequences are ENHRY and SYGVKD. The J segment lost 3 bases and the V segment lost 5 bases, leaving 4 bases of the junction unmatched. The CDR3 has 13 amino acids. CDR3 sequence: CAISTGTNYEQYF. CDR3 DNA: TGTGCCATCAGTACCGGGACTAACTACGAGCAGTACTTC.

The count of this clonotype is one. The V gene is TRBV29-1, the J gene TRBJ2-2; D is undetermined. Trimming removed 5 bases at V and 6 bases at J, with 10 bases between. The germline CDR1 and CDR2 sequences are SQVTM and ANQGSEA. This CDR3 contains 12 residues. CDR3 coding DNA: TGCAGCGTTTGGACGCCTCCCGGGGAGCTGTTTTTT. Protein sequence: CSVWTPPGELFF.

The chain combines TRBV12-3 or TRBV12-4 with TRBJ2-3, with D hard to call. Trimming stripped 5 bases from V and 4 bases from J, with 13 bases between. CDR3 size: 14 residues. In DNA, the CDR3 is TGTGCCAGCAGTCCTCTAGTAGGTCCAGATACGCAGTATTTT. Its protein product is CASSPLVGPDTQYF.

The chain joins TRBV12-5 to TRBJ1-4, with a weak D call TRBD1 (6 bases). Trimming took 1 base from V and 7 from J, leaving 28 bases between them. Germline lookup yields CDR1 LGHNT and CDR2 FRNRAP. This CDR3 has 20 amino acids. CDR3 amino acids: CASGLDNLDSRKRYPEKLFF. Here the CDR3 DNA reads TGTGCTAGTGGTTTGGACAATTTGGACAGCCGTAAACGGTATCCTGAAAAACTGTTTTTT.

This clonotype was found a few times. This rearrangement joins TRBV19 to TRBJ2-1; TRBD2 matches 9 bases. CDR3 length equals 15 residues. The germline V gene has CDR1 LNHDA and CDR2 SQIVND (reference sequence). V trimming: 6 bases; J trimming: 8 bases; junction bases outside the gene matches: 11. The CDR3 DNA follows: TGTGCCAGTAGGGGTCGGGCGGGAGGGCCCTATGAGCAGTTCTTC. This sequence encodes CASRGRAGGPYEQFF.

This clonotype was observed a handful of times. This chain connects TRBV5-4 to TRBJ1-2; 8 nucleotides agree with TRBD1. The CDR3 totals 15 residues. V shed 4 bases, J shed 5 bases, and the junction held 10 bases outside the gene matches. Germline V CDR1 and CDR2: SGHNT, YYREEE (reference sequence). The chain's CDR3 is CASSPLQQGGYGYTF. CDR3 nucleotide sequence: TGTGCCAGCAGCCCCCTCCAACAGGGGGGGTATGGCTACACCTTC.

This clonotype has a handful of counts. The gene calls are TRBV14 and TRBJ2-7, with 7 bases matching TRBD2. The CDR3 extends over 16 amino acids. The V segment lost 4 bases and the J segment 4 bases; nucleotides outside the gene matches: 13. Germline V gives CDR1 SGHDN, CDR2 FVKESK. This CDR3 is CASSPLLGEGMYEQYF. The CDR3 DNA is TGTGCCAGCAGCCCACTTCTAGGGGAGGGCATGTACGAGCAGTACTTC.

Many counts were recorded for this clonotype. The chain uses TRBV9 and TRBJ1-5, with D possibly being TRBD1 (5 bases). V was pared by 4 bases and J by 4 bases, with 12 bases between. Looked up from germline, CDR1 is SGDLS and CDR2 is YYNGEE. The CDR3 covers 14 residues. This CDR3 is CASSYGTGNQPQHF. The CDR3 nucleotides are TGTGCCAGCAGCTACGGGACTGGGAATCAGCCCCAGCATTTT.

This clonotype was recorded many times. This chain joins TRBV6-2 or TRBV6-3 and TRBJ1-2; D remains unclear. The CDR3 extends over 11 amino acids. The germline gives CDR1 MNHEY, CDR2 SVGEGT. V lost 3 bases, J lost 8 bases, and 7 bases lay in between. CDR3 sequence reads: CASSYGRGYTF. The DNA of the CDR3 is TGTGCCAGCAGTTATGGGAGGGGCTACACCTTC.

This clonotype was recorded once. This chain uses TRBV7-2 with TRBJ2-7, with TRBD2 as a possible D gene (6 bases). Germline CDR1 and CDR2: SGHTA and FQGNSA. The CDR3 runs 14 residues. Trimming removed 5 bases from V and 3 bases from J, with 14 bases in between. The CDR3 sequence: CASSPRASVYEQYF. CDR3 DNA: TGTGCCAGCAGCCCCCGTGCTAGCGTCTACGAGCAGTACTTC.

This clonotype occurred a few times. J is TRBJ2-7 and V is TRBV27, with a weak D call TRBD2 (5 bases). The CDR3 contains 14 residues. V gave up 4 bases and J gave up 2 bases, with 12 bases separating them. Germline V gene sequence: CDR1 MNHEY, CDR2 SMNVEV (reference sequence). The CDR3 region is CASSYTAVTYEQYF. The CDR3, as DNA: TGTGCCAGCAGTTATACAGCGGTGACCTACGAGCAGTACTTC.

This chain links TRBV29-1 with TRBJ2-5, with D perhaps TRBD2 (5 bases). The ends were cut back, 6 bases at V and 8 bases at J, with 22 bases in the middle. Germline lookup yields CDR1 SQVTM and CDR2 ANQGSEA. This CDR3 region has 14 residues. This CDR3 reads CSVRVHMDHVTQYF. The CDR3 bases are TGCAGCGTGCGGGTCCACATGGATCACGTAACCCAGTACTTC.

Many counts were recorded for this clonotype. The chain links TRBV9 to TRBJ2-3; TRBD2 might be the D (5 bases). CDR1 and CDR2 (germline): SGDLS, YYNGEE. Trimming removed 1 base from V and 2 bases from J, with 11 bases in between. This CDR3 is 15 amino acids long. In nucleotides, the CDR3 is TGTGCCAGCAGCGTAAGCGGTGACCACACAGATACGCAGTATTTT. As protein: CASSVSGDHTDTQYF. The full variable domain, in which reference TRBV9 and TRBJ2-3 provide the parts outside the CDR3, is DSGVTQTPKHLITATGQRVTLRCSPRSGDLSVYWYQQSLDQGLQFLIQYYNGEERAKGNILERFSAQQFPDLHSELNLSSLELGDSALYFCASSVSGDHTDTQYFGPGTRLTVL.

This chain connects TRBV20-1 to TRBJ2-5, with 10 bases aligning to TRBD2. Trimming at V came to 3 bases and at J to 6 bases, leaving 10 bases not matched to a gene. Germline V lookup: CDR1 DFQATT, CDR2 SNEGSKA (reference sequence). The CDR3 is made up of 15 amino acids. The CDR3, as DNA: TGCAGTGCTAGTTCGGCTAGCGGGAGTATAAAGACCCAGTACTTC. It specifies CSASSASGSIKTQYF.

This clonotype came up a few times. The CDR3 nucleotides read TGTGCCAGCAGCTACCTGGCTGGCACAGATACGCAGTATTTT. It translates to CASSYLAGTDTQYF. V usage is TRBV11-2 and J usage is TRBJ2-3; D gene ambiguous. CDR1 SGHAT and CDR2 FQNNGV come from the germline V gene. This CDR3 has 14 amino acids. V shed 4 bases and J shed 1 base, with 9 bases lying between them. The entire variable domain, with the rest obtained from reference TRBV11-2 and TRBJ2-3, is as follows: EAGVAQSPRYKIIEKRQSVAFWCNPISGHATLYWYQQILGQGPKLLIQFQNNGVVDDSQLPKDRFSAERLKGVDSTLKIQPAKLEDSAVYLCASSYLAGTDTQYFGPGTRLTVL.

This clonotype was detected only a few times. V gene TRBV18 combines with J gene TRBJ1-5; D unclear. The CDR3 contains 16 residues. Trimming pared 4 bases from V and 5 bases from J, leaving 18 bases between. CDR1 and CDR2 from the germline V gene are KGHSH and LQKENI. The CDR3 sequence: CASSQIPRSGDQPQHF. Here the CDR3 DNA reads TGTGCCAGCTCACAAATCCCACGGAGTGGCGATCAGCCCCAGCATTTT.

This clonotype was counted many times. This rearrangement joins TRBV10-3 to TRBJ2-5; TRBD2 is a possible D gene (6 bases). There are 17 residues in the CDR3. Germline V CDR1 and CDR2: ENHRY, SYGVKD. Trimming removed 0 bases from V and 1 base from J, with 15 bases in between. CDR3 protein: CAISESVGGDAQETQYF. The DNA of the CDR3 is TGTGCCATCAGTGAGTCCGTAGGAGGGGATGCCCAAGAGACCCAGTACTTC.